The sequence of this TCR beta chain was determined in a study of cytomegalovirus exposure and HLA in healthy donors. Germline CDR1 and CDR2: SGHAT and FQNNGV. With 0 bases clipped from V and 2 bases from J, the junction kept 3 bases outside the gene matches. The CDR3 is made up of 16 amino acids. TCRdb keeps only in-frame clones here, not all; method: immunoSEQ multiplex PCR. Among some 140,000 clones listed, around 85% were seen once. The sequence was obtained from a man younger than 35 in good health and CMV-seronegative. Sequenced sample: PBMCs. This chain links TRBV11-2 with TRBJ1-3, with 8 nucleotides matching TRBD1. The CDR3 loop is CASSLDKQGAGNTIYF. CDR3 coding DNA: TGTGCCAGCAGCTTAGATAAACAGGGGGCTGGAAACACCATATATTTT.